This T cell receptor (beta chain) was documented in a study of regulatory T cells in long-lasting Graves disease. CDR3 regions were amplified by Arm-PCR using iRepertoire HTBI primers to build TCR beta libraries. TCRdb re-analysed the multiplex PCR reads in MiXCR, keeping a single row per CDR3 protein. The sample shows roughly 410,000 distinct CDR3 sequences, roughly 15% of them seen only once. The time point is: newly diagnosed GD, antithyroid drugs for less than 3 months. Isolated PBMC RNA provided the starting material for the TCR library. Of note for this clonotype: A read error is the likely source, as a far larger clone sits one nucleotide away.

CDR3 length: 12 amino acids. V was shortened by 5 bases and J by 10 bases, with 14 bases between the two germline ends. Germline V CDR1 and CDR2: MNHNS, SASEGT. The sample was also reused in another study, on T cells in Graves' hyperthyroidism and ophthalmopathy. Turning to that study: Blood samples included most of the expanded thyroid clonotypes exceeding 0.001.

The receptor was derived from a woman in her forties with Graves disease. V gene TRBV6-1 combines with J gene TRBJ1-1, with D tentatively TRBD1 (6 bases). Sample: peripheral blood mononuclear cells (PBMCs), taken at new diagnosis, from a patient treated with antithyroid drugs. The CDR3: CASSIHRVLAFF. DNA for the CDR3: TGTGCCAGCAGTATCCACAGGGTGCTAGCTTTCTTT.